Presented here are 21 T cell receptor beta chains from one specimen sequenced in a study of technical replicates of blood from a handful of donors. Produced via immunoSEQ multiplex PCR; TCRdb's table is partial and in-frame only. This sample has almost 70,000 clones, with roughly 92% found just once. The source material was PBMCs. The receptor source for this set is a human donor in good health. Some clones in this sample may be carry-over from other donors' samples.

The CDR3 loop reads CASSLDRGNQPQHF. DNA for the CDR3: TGTGCCAGCAGCTTAGACAGGGGCAATCAGCCCCAGCATTTT. This chain links TRBV7-8 with TRBJ1-5, with D perhaps matching TRBD1 (6 bases). The CDR3 has 14 amino acids. The V end lost 1 base, the J end lost 2 bases, and 6 bases lay between the germline ends. CDR1 SGHVS and CDR2 FQNEAQ come from the germline V gene.

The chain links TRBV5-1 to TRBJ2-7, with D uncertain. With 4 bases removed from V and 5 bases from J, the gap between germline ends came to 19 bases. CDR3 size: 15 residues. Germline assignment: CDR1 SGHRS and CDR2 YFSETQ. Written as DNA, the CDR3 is TGCGCCAGCAGCCCGCTTTTTGTGTCGAGCAACGAGCAGTACTTC. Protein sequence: CASSPLFVSSNEQYF.

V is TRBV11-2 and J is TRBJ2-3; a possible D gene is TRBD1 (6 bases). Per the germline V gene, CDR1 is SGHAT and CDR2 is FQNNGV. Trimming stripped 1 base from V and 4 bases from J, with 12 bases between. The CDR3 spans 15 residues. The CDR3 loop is CASSLVFAGADTQYF. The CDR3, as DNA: TGTGCCAGCAGCTTAGTTTTTGCAGGGGCAGATACGCAGTATTTT.

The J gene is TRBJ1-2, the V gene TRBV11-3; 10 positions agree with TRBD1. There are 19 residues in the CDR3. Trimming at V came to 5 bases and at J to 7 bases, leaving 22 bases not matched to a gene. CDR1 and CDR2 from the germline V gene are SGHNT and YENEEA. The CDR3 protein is CASSPETGGKRSWYIGYTF. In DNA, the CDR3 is TGTGCCAGCAGCCCAGAGACAGGGGGCAAACGTAGTTGGTACATTGGCTACACCTTC.

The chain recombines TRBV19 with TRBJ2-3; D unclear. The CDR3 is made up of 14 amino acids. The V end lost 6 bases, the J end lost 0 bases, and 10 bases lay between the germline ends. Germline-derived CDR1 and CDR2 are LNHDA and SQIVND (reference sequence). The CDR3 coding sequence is TGTGCCAGTAGCGCGGCCGCTAGCACAGATACGCAGTATTTT. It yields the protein CASSAAASTDTQYF.

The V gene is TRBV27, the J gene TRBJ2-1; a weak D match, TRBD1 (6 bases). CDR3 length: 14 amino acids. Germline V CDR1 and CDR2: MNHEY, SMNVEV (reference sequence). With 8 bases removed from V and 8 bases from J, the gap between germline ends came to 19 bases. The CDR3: CASGRAGEFHEQFF. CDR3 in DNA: TGTGCCAGCGGCCGGGCAGGGGAATTCCATGAGCAGTTCTTC.

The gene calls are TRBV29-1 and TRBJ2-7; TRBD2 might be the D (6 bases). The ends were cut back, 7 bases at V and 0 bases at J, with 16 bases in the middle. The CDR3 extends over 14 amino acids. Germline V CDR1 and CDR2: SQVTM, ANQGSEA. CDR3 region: CSARPGRDSYEQYF. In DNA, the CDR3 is TGCAGCGCCCGCCCCGGGCGGGACTCCTACGAGCAGTACTTC.

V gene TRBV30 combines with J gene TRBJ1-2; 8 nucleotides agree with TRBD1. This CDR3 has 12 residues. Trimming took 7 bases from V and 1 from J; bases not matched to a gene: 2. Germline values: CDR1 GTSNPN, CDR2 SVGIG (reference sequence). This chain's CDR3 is CASGGGNYGYTF. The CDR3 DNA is TGTGCCTCAGGGGGCGGTAACTATGGCTACACCTTC.

CDR3 DNA sequence: TGTGCCAGCAGCTTGGGGGTACAGGGCCAGGGAGAGACCCAGTACTTC. Translating it yields CASSLGVQGQGETQYF. J is TRBJ2-5 and V is TRBV5-5, with D possibly being TRBD1 (6 bases). CDR1 is SGHKS and CDR2 is YYEKEE in the germline V gene (reference sequence). The ends were cut back, 0 bases at V and 4 bases at J, with 16 bases in the middle. CDR3 length equals 16 residues.

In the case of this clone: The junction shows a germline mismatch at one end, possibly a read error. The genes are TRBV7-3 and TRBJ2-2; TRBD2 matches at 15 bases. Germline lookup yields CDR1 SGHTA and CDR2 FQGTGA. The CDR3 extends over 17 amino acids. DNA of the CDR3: TGTGCCAGCAGCCTAACCGGGACTAGCGGGAGGCGCGGGGAGCTGTTTTTT. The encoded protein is CASSLTGTSGRRGELFF.

The CDR3 region is CASSPLGGAGANVLTF. The CDR3 DNA reads as TGTGCCAGCAGCCCATTAGGGGGGGCTGGGGCCAACGTCCTGACTTTC. V and J are TRBV7-8 and TRBJ2-6, with D maybe TRBD2 (7 bases). The germline gives CDR1 SGHVS, CDR2 FQNEAQ. V dropped 5 bases and J dropped 2 bases, with 13 bases sitting between them. CDR3 length: 16 residues.

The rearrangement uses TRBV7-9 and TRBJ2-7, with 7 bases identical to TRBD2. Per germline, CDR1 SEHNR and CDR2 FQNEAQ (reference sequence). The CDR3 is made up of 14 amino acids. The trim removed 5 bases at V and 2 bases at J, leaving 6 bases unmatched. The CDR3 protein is CASSPAGLTYEQYF. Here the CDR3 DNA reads TGTGCCAGCAGCCCAGCGGGACTCACCTACGAGCAGTACTTC.

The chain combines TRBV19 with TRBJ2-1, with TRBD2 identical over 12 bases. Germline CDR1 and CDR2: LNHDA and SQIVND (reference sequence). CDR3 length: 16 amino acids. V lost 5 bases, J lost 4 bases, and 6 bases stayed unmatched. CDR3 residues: CASSSSGGATYNEQFF. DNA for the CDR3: TGTGCCAGTAGTTCTAGCGGGGGGGCGACATACAATGAGCAGTTCTTC.

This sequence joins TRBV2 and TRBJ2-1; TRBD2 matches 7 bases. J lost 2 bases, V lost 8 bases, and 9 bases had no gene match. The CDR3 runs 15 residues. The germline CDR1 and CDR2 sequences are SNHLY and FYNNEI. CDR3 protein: CASGLPSGTYNEQFF. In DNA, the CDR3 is TGTGCCAGCGGTCTCCCTAGCGGCACCTACAATGAGCAGTTCTTC.

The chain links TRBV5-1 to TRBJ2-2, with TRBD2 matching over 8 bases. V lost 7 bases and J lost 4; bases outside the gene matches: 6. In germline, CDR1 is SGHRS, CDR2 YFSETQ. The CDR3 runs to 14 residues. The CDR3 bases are TGCGCCAGCGTGGCGGGGGGCCCCACCGGGGAGCTGTTTTTT. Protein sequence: CASVAGGPTGELFF.

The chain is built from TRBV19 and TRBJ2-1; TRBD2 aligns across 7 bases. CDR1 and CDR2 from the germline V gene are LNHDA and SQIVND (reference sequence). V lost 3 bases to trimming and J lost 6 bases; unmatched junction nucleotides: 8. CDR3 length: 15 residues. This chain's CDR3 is CASSMGGSNRNEQFF. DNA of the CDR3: TGTGCCAGTAGTATGGGAGGGAGTAACCGCAATGAGCAGTTCTTC.

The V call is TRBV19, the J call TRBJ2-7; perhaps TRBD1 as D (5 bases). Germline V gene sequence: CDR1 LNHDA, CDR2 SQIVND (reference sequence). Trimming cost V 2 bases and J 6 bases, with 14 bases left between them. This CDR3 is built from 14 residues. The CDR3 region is CASSITVRAREQYF. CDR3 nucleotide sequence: TGTGCCAGTAGTATAACGGTCAGGGCTCGCGAGCAGTACTTC.

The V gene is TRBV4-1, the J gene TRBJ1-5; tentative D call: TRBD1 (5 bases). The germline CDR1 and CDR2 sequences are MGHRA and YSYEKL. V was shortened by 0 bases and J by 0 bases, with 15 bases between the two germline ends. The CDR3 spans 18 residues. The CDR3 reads CASSQDFRDYDSNQPQHF. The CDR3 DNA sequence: TGCGCCAGCAGCCAAGATTTCAGGGACTACGATAGCAATCAGCCCCAGCATTTT.

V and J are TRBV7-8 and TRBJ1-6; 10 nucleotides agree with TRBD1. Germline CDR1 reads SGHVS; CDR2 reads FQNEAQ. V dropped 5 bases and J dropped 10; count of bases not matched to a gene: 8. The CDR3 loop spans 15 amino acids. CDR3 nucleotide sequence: TGTGCCAGCAGCCTGCAGGGGACAGGGGCCTCACCCCTCCACTTT. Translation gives CASSLQGTGASPLHF.

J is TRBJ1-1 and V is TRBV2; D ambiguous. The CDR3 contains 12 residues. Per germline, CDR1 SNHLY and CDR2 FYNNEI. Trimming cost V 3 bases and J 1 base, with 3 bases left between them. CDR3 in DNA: TGTGCCAGCAGTGATAGGAACACTGAAGCTTTCTTT. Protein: CASSDRNTEAFF.

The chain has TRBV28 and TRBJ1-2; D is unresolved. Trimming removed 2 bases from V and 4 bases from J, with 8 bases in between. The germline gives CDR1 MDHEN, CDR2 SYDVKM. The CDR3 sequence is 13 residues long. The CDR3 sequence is CASSLQTLYGYTF. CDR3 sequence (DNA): TGTGCCAGCAGTTTACAGACTCTCTATGGCTACACCTTC.